This entry lists 10 T cell receptor beta chains sequenced from one sample in a study of radiation and T cells in renal cell carcinoma (dated by TCRdb to 2018 to 2021). The library was produced with the immunoSEQ multiplex PCR assay. The clones in this table, taken by TCRdb from immuneACCESS, are in-frame only. Not every clone is retained; where verified, under half of the shortfall comes from an unresolved V gene, and the cause of the rest is unknown. The sample has 100,000 to 150,000 clones on record, around 82% of them singletons. 5.8% of the sample comes from the top ten. What the time point label conveys for this sample: blood 2 weeks post-SBRT. The label giving this sample's treatment or condition can be read as: 15 Gy SBRT to primary tumor, nephrectomy 4 weeks later. The material sequenced was blood, taken from a patient whose treatment included radiotherapy and nephrectomy. Receptor source: a man aged 50-59 years with renal cell carcinoma.

This clone was observed a few times. Within the sample, other DNA sequences also encode this same CDR3. The chain links TRBV19 to TRBJ1-2; 7 bases are shared with TRBD1. The CDR3 runs 14 residues. Germline CDR1 is LNHDA and CDR2 is SQIVND (reference sequence). V lost 2 bases, J lost 0 bases, and 0 bases stayed unmatched. CDR3 nucleotide sequence: TGTGCCAGTAGTATACAGGGGGCTAACTATGGCTACACCTTC. It translates to CASSIQGANYGYTF.

CDR3 coding DNA: TGCGCCAGCAGCTGGAGGGCAGCGAACACTGAAGCTTTCTTT. Its translation is CASSWRAANTEAFF. The rearrangement uses TRBV5-1 and TRBJ1-1; D unclear. V lost 3 bases and J lost 1, with 10 bases in between. CDR1 and CDR2 from the germline V gene are SGHRS and YFSETQ. The CDR3 sequence is 14 residues long.

The chain recombines TRBV21-1 with TRBJ2-2; the table calls TRBD2, which could not be checked here. TRBV21-1 is annotated as a pseudogene. The CDR3 consists of 16 residues. The CDR3: CASSKALAAGGGELFF. For the CDR3, the DNA is TGTGCCAGCAGCAAAGCGCTGGCAGCCGGGGGCGGGGAGCTGTTTTTT.

A few counts support this clone. The gene calls are TRBV28 and TRBJ1-5, with D perhaps matching TRBD1 (6 bases). The V end was cut by 6 bases, the J end by 9 bases, with 12 bases between. The CDR3 is 12 amino acids. Germline CDR1 is MDHEN and CDR2 is SYDVKM. The chain's CDR3 is CASSPTGLPQHF. The CDR3 DNA reads as TGTGCCAGCAGCCCTACAGGGCTGCCCCAGCATTTT.

V is TRBV5-1 and J is TRBJ2-7, with 10 positions matching TRBD2. The trim removed 3 bases at V and 1 base at J, leaving 1 base unmatched. Germline V gene data show CDR1 as SGHRS and CDR2 as YFSETQ. This CDR3 spans 14 amino acids. For the CDR3, the DNA is TGCGCCAGCAGCTATAGCGGGAGGTCCTACGAGCAGTACTTC. Translating gives CASSYSGRSYEQYF.

The V and J genes are TRBV29-1 and TRBJ2-7; the D is unclear. This CDR3 has 15 amino acids. Trimming took off 4 bases at V and 0 bases at J, with 16 bases between the two ends. Germline assignment: CDR1 SQVTM and CDR2 ANQGSEA. The CDR3 DNA follows: TGCAGCGTTGTCCCTCCATGGCCCCACTCCTACGAGCAGTACTTC. Translated, it gives CSVVPPWPHSYEQYF.

The chain uses TRBV2 and TRBJ1-3; D uncertain. V was trimmed by 4 bases and J by 0 bases, leaving 7 bases between them. The germline V gene has CDR1 SNHLY and CDR2 FYNNEI. The CDR3 spans 14 residues. For the CDR3, the DNA is TGTGCCAGCAGTGCTGTATACTCTGGAAACACCATATATTTT. The encoded protein is CASSAVYSGNTIYF.

The chain combines TRBV10-2 with TRBJ2-7; D might be TRBD1 or TRBD2, each matching 7 bases. Germline V gene data show CDR1 as WSHSY and CDR2 as SAAADI. Trimming shortened V by 0 bases and J by 1 base, and 19 bases separated the two germline ends. CDR3 size: 18 residues. The CDR3, as DNA: TGCGCCAGCAGTGAGTCCCGAGGGGGGGACAGCCTGTCCTACGAGCAGTACTTC. Amino acids: CASSESRGGDSLSYEQYF.

This clone has more than one count but fewer than ten. Distinct nucleotide sequences in the sample also encode this CDR3. V is TRBV5-1 and J is TRBJ2-7; 10 bases are shared with TRBD1. The CDR3 consists of 15 residues. Germline CDR1 and CDR2: SGHRS and YFSETQ. Trimming at V came to 0 bases and at J to 5 bases, leaving 5 bases not matched to a gene. The CDR3 is CASSLGRTGGDEQYF. CDR3 sequence (DNA): TGCGCCAGCAGCTTGGGTCGGACAGGGGGGGACGAGCAGTACTTC. The complete variable domain, with remaining parts taken from reference TRBV5-1 and TRBJ2-7, reads KAGVTQTPRYLIKTRGQQVTLSCSPISGHRSVSWYQQTPGQGLQFLFEYFSETQRNKGNFPGRFSGRQFSNSRSEMNVSTLELGDSALYLCASSLGRTGGDEQYFGPGTRLTVT.

The V and J genes are TRBV27 and TRBJ2-7; 11 nucleotides match TRBD2. Per germline, CDR1 MNHEY and CDR2 SMNVEV (reference sequence). Germline trimming cut 5 bases from V and 4 bases from J; bases unmatched to any gene: 10. The CDR3 spans 16 residues. This CDR3 reads CASSTRLAGPNYEQYF. DNA for the CDR3: TGTGCCAGCAGTACCCGACTAGCGGGACCCAATTACGAGCAGTACTTC.